These T cell receptor beta chains were read from a single sample in a study of persistence of HIV-infected CD4 T cells. These TCRs' antigens remain unknown. This table comes from immunoSEQ multiplex PCR, and its TCRdb copy is limited to in-frame clones, with some not included. The sample lists 35,000 to 55,000 clones; approximately 90% were seen once. Sequencing used CD4+ T cells sorted from PBMCs after approximately 19-hour stimulation, obtained from a patient who received antiretroviral therapy. These receptors were collected from an adult woman with HIV who was CMV-seropositive. The conserved cysteine and the conserved F or W are not part of the CDR3 here.

v_gene,len,j_gene,CDR3aa
TRBV10-3,11,TRBJ1-5,ATGPGLNQPQH
TRBV18,11,TRBJ1-5,ASSPQADQPQH
TRBV7-3,14,TRBJ1-2,ASSLTPAISNYGYT
TRBV4-1,12,TRBJ1-2,ASSQAQNFRGYT
TRBV12-5,15,TRBJ1-3,ASGLVLRRTSGNTIY
TRBV3-1/TRBV3-2,12,TRBJ1-3,ASSQRQGGNTIY
TRBV7-8,13,TRBJ2-3,ASSLVSYYTDTQY
TRBV10-3,11,TRBJ2-1,AISESGFDEQF
TRBV15,12,TRBJ2-4,ATSREGRADIQY
TRBV9,11,TRBJ1-2,ASSDQGAHGYT
TRBV9,12,TRBJ1-1,ASSADNRGTEAF
TRBV2,11,TRBJ1-2,ASKNFQNYGYT
TRBV7-2,14,TRBJ2-6,ASSLGTGAGANVLT
TRBV21-1,12,TRBJ1-5,ASKREGAYQPQH
TRBV5-1,11,TRBJ2-5,ASSLEGRETQY
TRBV10-3,13,TRBJ2-1,AISTGSGGAEEQF
TRBV4-1,12,TRBJ2-3,ASSQGHSTDTQY
TRBV19,13,TRBJ1-3,ASSIQINSGNTIY
TRBV30,10,TRBJ1-1,AWSEGYTEAF
TRBV12-3/TRBV12-4,11,TRBJ1-5,ASSRAGDQPQH
TRBV3-1/TRBV3-2,15,TRBJ1-5,ASSPRGRGRRDQPQH
TRBV5-8,16,TRBJ2-2,ASSRPLSSAVRTGELF
TRBV9,14,TRBJ1-4,ASSVAPAHDGEKLF